Following are 14 T cell receptor beta chains from one sample sequenced in a study of blood T cell repertoires in COVID-19. The protocol was immunoSEQ multiplex PCR, while the TCRdb copy is restricted to in-frame clones and leaves out a portion. The table lists about 240,000 clones, about 80% of them singletons. The sequenced material came from peripheral blood. Receptor source: a woman of 80 years or more with acute or convalescent COVID-19.

The rearrangement uses TRBV10-3 and TRBJ1-2; 10 nucleotides agree with TRBD1. The CDR3 is made up of 13 amino acids. Germline values: CDR1 ENHRY, CDR2 SYGVKD. V lost 7 bases, J lost 6 bases, and 5 bases stayed unmatched. The CDR3 nucleotides are TGTGCCATCACTAAGGACAGGGGGAATGGCTACACCTTC. This encodes CAITKDRGNGYTF.

This chain connects TRBV2 to TRBJ1-4; 9 bases fit TRBD1. Germline-derived CDR1 and CDR2 are SNHLY and FYNNEI. The CDR3 length is 14 residues. V lost 8 bases and J lost 6; bases outside the gene matches: 7. CDR3 DNA sequence: TGTGCCAGCCAGGACAGGGGAAGAGATGAAAAACTGTTTTTT. Amino acid sequence: CASQDRGRDEKLFF.

CDR3 coding DNA: TGTGCCAGTAGTATAAGCAGGGCAAAAGGGCTGTTTTTT. It is translated as CASSISRAKGLFF. V gene TRBV19 combines with J gene TRBJ1-4; D may be TRBD1 (5 bases). CDR1 and CDR2 (germline): LNHDA, SQIVND (reference sequence). The CDR3 runs 13 residues. The ends were cut back, 2 bases at V and 14 bases at J, with 15 bases in the middle.

The chain links TRBV7-9 to TRBJ1-2; D might be TRBD1 (5 bases). The germline gives CDR1 SEHNR, CDR2 FQNEAQ (reference sequence). Trimming left V 8 bases short and J 7 bases short, with 20 bases between. The CDR3 has 14 residues. The CDR3 region has the DNA TGTGCCAGCCTGACCGGAGGGGCCTCTGGTGGCTACACCTTC. This translates into CASLTGGASGGYTF.

Only a few counts were recorded for this clone. The chain employs TRBV2 and TRBJ1-1; unclear D gene. Per the germline V gene, CDR1 is SNHLY and CDR2 is FYNNEI. This CDR3 is 14 amino acids long. V lost 6 bases to trimming and J lost 2 bases, with 13 bases between them. The CDR3 nucleotides are TGTGCCAGCAGCTTAAGACAACCTAACACTGAAGCTTTCTTT. Its protein product is CASSLRQPNTEAFF.

The J gene is TRBJ1-1, the V gene TRBV19, with 7 bases identical to TRBD1. Germline V gene data show CDR1 as LNHDA and CDR2 as SQIVND (reference sequence). The CDR3 has 14 amino acids. With V trimmed by 3 bases and J by 4 bases, 5 bases remained unmatched. This CDR3 reads CASSIRGMGTEAFF. CDR3 DNA: TGTGCCAGTAGTATCAGGGGGATGGGCACTGAAGCTTTCTTT. The full variable domain, its missing parts supplied by reference TRBV19 and TRBJ1-1, is DGGITQSPKYLFRKEGQNVTLSCEQNLNHDAMYWYRQDPGQGLRLIYYSQIVNDFQKGDIAEGYSVSREKKESFPLTVTSAQKNPTAFYLCASSIRGMGTEAFFGQGTRLTVV.

This chain uses TRBV6-1 with TRBJ2-4; D unclear. This CDR3 is 16 amino acids long. The germline V gene encodes CDR1 MNHNS and CDR2 SASEGT. V was trimmed by 3 bases and J by 0 bases, leaving 12 bases between them. CDR3: CASSETPRLAKNIQYF. The CDR3 DNA sequence: TGTGCCAGCAGTGAGACCCCCAGGCTAGCCAAAAACATTCAGTACTTC.

This chain links TRBV28 with TRBJ1-5, with TRBD1 identical over 9 bases. V dropped 4 bases and J dropped 0; count of bases not matched to a gene: 7. Germline lookup yields CDR1 MDHEN and CDR2 SYDVKM. There are 17 residues in the CDR3. CDR3 DNA sequence: TGTGCCAGCAGTTCCCCGGACAGGGGCTATAGCAATCAGCCCCAGCATTTT. Residues: CASSSPDRGYSNQPQHF.

The chain recombines TRBV2 with TRBJ2-7; 10 bases line up with TRBD1. The CDR3 totals 15 residues. Germline values: CDR1 SNHLY, CDR2 FYNNEI. V lost 6 bases to trimming and J lost 9 bases; unmatched junction nucleotides: 14. CDR3 coding DNA: TGTGCCAGCAGACCCGGACAGGGGGTTGGTGTTGGGCAGTACTTC. Translation: CASRPGQGVGVGQYF.

This clone appeared a few times. The chain joins TRBV6-5 to TRBJ1-5; 8 nucleotides align to TRBD1. The CDR3 length is 14 residues. CDR1 and CDR2 (germline): MNHEY, SVGAGI. With 6 bases clipped from V and 4 bases from J, the junction kept 5 bases outside the gene matches. The CDR3 loop reads CASSPQGGNQPQHF. The CDR3 region has the DNA TGTGCCAGCAGCCCACAGGGGGGGAATCAGCCCCAGCATTTT.

The V and J genes are TRBV13 and TRBJ2-2; tentatively, D is TRBD1 (5 bases). CDR1 is PRHDT and CDR2 is FYEKMQ in the germline V gene (reference sequence). The CDR3 sequence is 14 residues long. V was shortened by 5 bases and J by 1 base, with 8 bases between the two germline ends. DNA for the CDR3: TGTGCCAGCAGCCATACAGGGAACACCGGGGAGCTGTTTTTT. It is translated as CASSHTGNTGELFF. The full variable domain, in which reference TRBV13 and TRBJ2-2 provide the parts outside the CDR3, is AAGVIQSPRHLIKEKRETATLKCYPIPRHDTVYWYQQGPGQDPQFLISFYEKMQSDKGSIPDRFSAQQFSDYHSELNMSSLELGDSALYFCASSHTGNTGELFFGEGSRLTVL.

This chain uses TRBV27 with TRBJ1-5; D remains unclear. The germline V gene encodes CDR1 MNHEY and CDR2 SMNVEV (reference sequence). This CDR3 has 13 amino acids. Between the trimmed V and J ends, which lost 6 bases and 7 bases, there was a span of 13 bases. The CDR3 region is CASSWTDGQPQHF. The CDR3 DNA reads TGTGCCAGCAGCTGGACTGATGGGCAGCCCCAGCATTTT.

This chain joins TRBV3-1 (or the pseudogene TRBV3-2) and TRBJ1-2; 7 nucleotides agree with TRBD1. Germline V gene lookup returns CDR1 LGHDT and CDR2 YNNKEL (reference sequence). V trimming: 4 bases; J trimming: 2 bases; junction bases outside the gene matches: 7. This CDR3 spans 15 amino acids. Here the CDR3 reads CASSPLTGLNYGYTF. The DNA of the CDR3 is TGTGCCAGCAGCCCTCTGACAGGGCTCAACTATGGCTACACCTTC.

The table lists this clone with a few counts. CDR3 amino acids: CASSLGQGHGYTF. CDR3 nucleotides: TGTGCCAGCAGCCTGGGACAGGGCCATGGCTACACCTTC. The chain uses TRBV3-1 (or the pseudogene TRBV3-2) and TRBJ1-2; TRBD1 matches at 9 bases. CDR1 and CDR2 (germline): LGHDT, YNNKEL (reference sequence). The CDR3 is made up of 13 amino acids. After removal of 4 bases from V and 6 bases from J, the junction contained 3 bases not matched to a gene.